This T cell receptor (beta chain) was sequenced in a study of blood T cell repertoires in COVID-19. Study as a whole: The United States, Italy and Spain supplied acute and convalescent COVID-19 samples. The cDNA or gDNA used as material had been derived from T cells, B-cell-depleted T cells, or PBMCs.

Per the original data handling: Amplification of reference gene primers was used by the study to estimate nucleated cell counts. Profiled with immunoSEQ multiplex PCR; TCRdb holds only in-frame clones, not every one. V and J calls and clone size are given by that table; D and trimming were obtained from the DNA. The data show over 150,000 clones, 85% seen once. Germline V gene sequence: CDR1 LGHNA, CDR2 YNFKEQ. This CDR3 is built from 15 residues. Trimming stripped 0 bases from V and 3 bases from J, with 9 bases between. Seattle participants joined during active infection and were tracked over time. This sequence joins TRBV4-2 and TRBJ1-5; no clear D. The source material was peripheral blood. The source is a woman aged 60-75 years with COVID-19, enrolled during active disease. The CDR3 here is CASSQEGGDNQPQHF. CDR3 DNA: TGTGCCAGCAGCCAAGAAGGCGGGGACAATCAGCCCCAGCATTTT.